This is a list of T cell receptor beta chains from one sample in a study of cytomegalovirus exposure and HLA in healthy donors. The assay was immunoSEQ multiplex PCR, and TCRdb's table has in-frame clones only and misses some. The sample has hundreds of thousands of clones, more than 80% seen once. The specimen was PBMCs. Receptors originate from a man younger than 40 in good health and CMV-seronegative. Both conserved end residues are part of each CDR3. The D gene is left open where the match is weak. Expanded clones get a size class; other rows say once, few or many, or leave the size out.

-	TRBV10-3	TRBJ1-1	-	TGTGCCATCAAGGAGAACGGTAATCGGGACACTGAAGCTTTCTTT	CAIKENGNRDTEAFF
-	TRBV12-5	TRBJ2-2	-	TGTGCTAGTGGTTTTACGAACACCGGGGAGCTGTTTTTT	CASGFTNTGELFF
TRBD1	TRBV7-2	TRBJ1-5	-	TGTGCCAGCAGCACGGAGACAGGGGGCGGTCAGCCCCAGCATTTT	CASSTETGGGQPQHF
-	TRBV6-5	TRBJ2-2	-	TGTGCCACCATGGGGACTCACGTTGGAATTGGGGAGCTGTTTTTT	CATMGTHVGIGELFF
TRBD2	TRBV27	TRBJ2-7	few	TGTGCCAGCAGTCTCACTAGCGGGGGGGCCCCCTACGAGCAGTACTTC	CASSLTSGGAPYEQYF
TRBD1	TRBV6-4	TRBJ2-5	-	TGTGCCAGCAGTGTCCCTGGAAAACCGGGACAGGGTTTAACTCAAGAGACCCAGTACTTC	CASSVPGKPGQGLTQETQYF
-	TRBV19	TRBJ1-5	-	TGTGCCAGTAGTATTCCAGGGGTCAATCAGCCCCAGCATTTT	CASSIPGVNQPQHF
-	TRBV6-1	TRBJ1-4	-	TGTGCCAGCAGTGAAGCGGAGACGCGGGGCCCAACTAATGAAAAACTGTTTTTT	CASSEAETRGPTNEKLFF
TRBD2	TRBV27	TRBJ2-5	-	TGTGCCAGCAGTTCCCGCGGACTAGGAGAGACCCAGTACTTC	CASSSRGLGETQYF
TRBD1	TRBV28	TRBJ2-3	few	TGTGCCAGCAAATCTCACCAGGGGGTTGGGGATACGCAGTATTTT	CASKSHQGVGDTQYF
-	TRBV2	TRBJ1-4	-	TGTGCCACCCCATCGTCAGGGGCCACTAATGAAAAACTGTTTTTT	CATPSSGATNEKLFF
TRBD1	TRBV6-5	TRBJ2-7	-	TGTGCCAGCAGTTCTCCGGGACAGGGGATGTACGAGCAGTACTTC	CASSSPGQGMYEQYF
-	TRBV19	TRBJ2-2	-	TGTGCCAGTAGCGTGGAGATATACACCGGGGAGCTGTTTTTT	CASSVEIYTGELFF
TRBD2	TRBV7-2	TRBJ2-7	-	TGTGCCAGCAGCTTAACCGCTAGCGGGGGGGCCTCTGGGGAGCAGTACTTC	CASSLTASGGASGEQYF
TRBD1	TRBV14	TRBJ1-5	-	TGTGCCAGCAGCCGGGCAACTCCGGGACAGGGGGCTTTAGGGAATCAGCCCCAGCATTTT	CASSRATPGQGALGNQPQHF
-	TRBV2	TRBJ2-1	medium-sized	TGTGCCAGCAGTAAGCCCCTTTCAGGGGACGAGCAGTTCTTC	CASSKPLSGDEQFF
-	TRBV29-1	TRBJ1-1	-	TGCAGCGTCCCCCGTGGCGGAAGGGGAGCTTTCTTT	CSVPRGGRGAFF
TRBD1	TRBV7-9	TRBJ1-2	few	TGTGCCAGCAGCTCTACCCCCGGACAGGCTGGCTACACCTTC	CASSSTPGQAGYTF
-	TRBV27	TRBJ2-7	-	TGTGCCAGCAGCTTCACAGGCCTAACGACCTACGAGCAGTACTTC	CASSFTGLTTYEQYF
TRBD1	TRBV10-3	TRBJ1-1	once	TGTGCCATCAGTGAGAAGGGGGCTGCTGAAGCTTTCTTT	CAISEKGAAEAFF
-	TRBV13	TRBJ1-2	-	TGTGCCAGCAGCCCCCGAGGGAGAGGTGGGTACACCTTC	CASSPRGRGGYTF
-	TRBV28	TRBJ1-6	-	TGTGCCAGCAGCAGTGGGGCAGGAGTTTCACCCCTCCACTTT	CASSSGAGVSPLHF
TRBD2	TRBV28	TRBJ2-5	once	TGTGCCAGCAGATTTACTAGCGGGGGGACTCCCTGGCTGGAGACCCAGTACTTC	CASRFTSGGTPWLETQYF
-	TRBV29-1	TRBJ2-5	-	TGCAGCGTTGCGGGCAGGGTGAGACAAGAGACCCAGTACTTC	CSVAGRVRQETQYF
-	TRBV7-9	TRBJ2-3	-	TGTGCCAGCAGCCGACTAGATTGGGCAGATACGCAGTATTTT	CASSRLDWADTQYF
-	TRBV7-9	TRBJ2-7	-	TGTGCCAGCAGCTCACGGACAGCGCTCTACGAGCAGTACTTC	CASSSRTALYEQYF
TRBD2	TRBV15	TRBJ2-5	-	TGTGCCACCAGCACCTATCTATTCCCTGGGACTACCTACCAAGAGACCCAGTACTTC	CATSTYLFPGTTYQETQYF
-	TRBV5-1	TRBJ1-2	few	TGCGCCAGCAGCTTGGGGCAGGGATTAAACTATGGCTACACCTTC	CASSLGQGLNYGYTF
-	TRBV6-5	TRBJ2-1	few	TGTGCCAGCAGTTACTCGCGCAGGGGTTCCTACAATGAGCAGTTCTTC	CASSYSRRGSYNEQFF
TRBD1	TRBV19	TRBJ1-5	-	TGTGCCAGTATTGGGACAGGGCGTCAGCCCCAGCATTTT	CASIGTGRQPQHF
TRBD1	TRBV9	TRBJ1-6	-	TGTGCCAGCAGCCCATCCGGACAGGGGGGGTTGCCCCTCCACTTT	CASSPSGQGGLPLHF
-	TRBV25-1	TRBJ2-3	-	TGTGCCAGCAGTGGCACCCCTATCACAGATACGCAGTATTTT	CASSGTPITDTQYF
TRBD1	TRBV5-8	TRBJ2-7	-	TGTGCCAGCAGCACAGGGGTGGACAGCTACTCCTACGAGCAGTACTTC	CASSTGVDSYSYEQYF
-	TRBV6-1	TRBJ2-5	-	TGTGCCAGCAGTGAAATATGGCAGGCCCCAGGGGAGACCCAGTACTTC	CASSEIWQAPGETQYF